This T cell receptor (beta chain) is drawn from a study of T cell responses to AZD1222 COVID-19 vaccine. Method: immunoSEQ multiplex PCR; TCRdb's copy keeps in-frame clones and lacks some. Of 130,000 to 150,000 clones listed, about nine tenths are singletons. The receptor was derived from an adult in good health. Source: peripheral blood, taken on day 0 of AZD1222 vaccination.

As DNA, the CDR3 is TGTGCCAGCAGTTCAGCTTACCAAGAGACCCAGTACTTC. Its protein product is CASSSAYQETQYF. The chain links TRBV6-5 to TRBJ2-5; D gene unclear. Germline V gene sequence: CDR1 MNHEY, CDR2 SVGAGI. V lost 4 bases, J lost 0 bases, and 6 bases lay in between. The CDR3 has 13 residues.